This T cell receptor (beta chain) comes out of a study of blood T cell repertoires in COVID-19. For the study at large: The samples span acute and convalescent COVID-19 from the United States, Italy and Spain. Sources were T cells, B-cell-depleted T cells, or PBMCs; the material itself was cDNA or gDNA.

In the original processing: The assay estimated nucleated cells by amplifying reference gene primers. Clones were sequenced by immunoSEQ multiplex PCR, and TCRdb holds only the in-frame ones, with some missing. V, J and clone size are taken as reported in that table, and D and trimming were inferred from the DNA itself. The sample yields tens of thousands of clones, approximately 78% seen once. J was trimmed by 10 bases and V by 7 bases; bases with no gene match: 17. CDR3 length: 16 residues. Germline loops: CDR1 MNHEY, CDR2 SMNVEV (reference sequence). Sequences were obtained from peripheral blood. This chain links TRBV27 with TRBJ2-1; 9 bases fit TRBD2. The TCR comes from a human donor in a cohort sampled during active COVID-19. Here the CDR3 reads CASNSATSGRLFEQFF. CDR3 DNA sequence: TGTGCCAGCAATTCTGCGACTAGCGGTCGTCTCTTCGAGCAGTTCTTC.